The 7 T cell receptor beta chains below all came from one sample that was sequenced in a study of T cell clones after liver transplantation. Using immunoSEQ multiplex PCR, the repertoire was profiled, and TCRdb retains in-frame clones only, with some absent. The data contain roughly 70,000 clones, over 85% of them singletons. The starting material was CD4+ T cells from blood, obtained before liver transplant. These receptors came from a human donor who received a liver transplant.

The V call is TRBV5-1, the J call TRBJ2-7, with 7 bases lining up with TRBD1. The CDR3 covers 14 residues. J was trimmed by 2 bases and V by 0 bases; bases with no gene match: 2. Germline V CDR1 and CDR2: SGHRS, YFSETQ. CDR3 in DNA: TGCGCCAGCAGCTTGGTGCAGGGGGCCTACGAGCAGTACTTC. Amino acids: CASSLVQGAYEQYF.

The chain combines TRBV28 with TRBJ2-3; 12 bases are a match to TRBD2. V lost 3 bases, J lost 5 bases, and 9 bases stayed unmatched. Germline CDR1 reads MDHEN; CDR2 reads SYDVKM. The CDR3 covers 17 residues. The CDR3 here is CASSFLRLAGVVDTQYF. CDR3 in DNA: TGTGCCAGCAGTTTCCTTAGACTAGCGGGAGTTGTAGATACGCAGTATTTT. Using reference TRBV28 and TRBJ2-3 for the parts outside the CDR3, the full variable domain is DVKVTQSSRYLVKRTGEKVFLECVQDMDHENMFWYRQDPGLGLRLIYFSYDVKMKEKGDIPEGYSVSREKKERFSLILESASTNQTSMYLCASSFLRLAGVVDTQYFGPGTRLTVL.

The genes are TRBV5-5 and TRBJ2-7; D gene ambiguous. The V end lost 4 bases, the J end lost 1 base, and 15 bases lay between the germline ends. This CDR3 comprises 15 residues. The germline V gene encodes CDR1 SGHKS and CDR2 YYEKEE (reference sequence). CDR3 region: CASSQDLGRSYEQYF. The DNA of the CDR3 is TGTGCCAGCAGCCAAGATTTAGGCAGATCCTACGAGCAGTACTTC.

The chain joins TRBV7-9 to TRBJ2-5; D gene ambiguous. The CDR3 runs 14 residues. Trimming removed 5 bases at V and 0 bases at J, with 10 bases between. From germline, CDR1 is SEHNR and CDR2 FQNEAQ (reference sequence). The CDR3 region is CASSHRANQETQYF. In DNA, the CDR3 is TGTGCCAGCAGCCACCGAGCTAACCAAGAGACCCAGTACTTC.

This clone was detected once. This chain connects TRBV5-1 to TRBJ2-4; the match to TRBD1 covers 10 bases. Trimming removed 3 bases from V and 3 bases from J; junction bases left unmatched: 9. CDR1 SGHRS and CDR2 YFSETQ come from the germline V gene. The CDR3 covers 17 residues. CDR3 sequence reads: CASSSGTGASGKNIQYF. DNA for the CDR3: TGCGCCAGCAGCTCCGGGACAGGGGCCTCGGGCAAAAACATTCAGTACTTC.

The CDR3 DNA reads as TGTGCCAGCAGTGGTAGGACTAGCGGGAGACGAGAGACCCAGTACTTC. Translation: CASSGRTSGRRETQYF. The J gene is TRBJ2-5, the V gene TRBV6-1; 13 bases are shared with TRBD2. The CDR3 totals 16 residues. V was pared by 4 bases and J by 4 bases, with 6 bases of the junction left unmatched. Per germline, CDR1 MNHNS and CDR2 SASEGT.

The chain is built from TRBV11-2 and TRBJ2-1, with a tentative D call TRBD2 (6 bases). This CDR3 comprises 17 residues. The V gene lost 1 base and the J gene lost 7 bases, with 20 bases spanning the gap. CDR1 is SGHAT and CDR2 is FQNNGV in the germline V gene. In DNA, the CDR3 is TGTGCCAGCAGCTTAGCCCTGACTAACGGGAGATATAATGAGCAGTTCTTC. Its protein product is CASSLALTNGRYNEQFF.